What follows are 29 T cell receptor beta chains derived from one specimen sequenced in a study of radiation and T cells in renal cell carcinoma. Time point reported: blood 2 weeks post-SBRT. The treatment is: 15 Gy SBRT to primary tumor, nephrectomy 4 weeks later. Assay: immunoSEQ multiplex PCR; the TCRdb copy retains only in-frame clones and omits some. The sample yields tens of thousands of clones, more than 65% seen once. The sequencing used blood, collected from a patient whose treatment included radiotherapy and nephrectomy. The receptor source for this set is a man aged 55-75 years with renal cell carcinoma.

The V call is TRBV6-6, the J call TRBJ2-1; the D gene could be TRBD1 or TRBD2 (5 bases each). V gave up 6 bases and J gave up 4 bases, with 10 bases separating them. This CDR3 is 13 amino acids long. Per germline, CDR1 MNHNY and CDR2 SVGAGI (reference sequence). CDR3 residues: CASRGTQYNEQFF. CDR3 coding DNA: TGTGCCAGCAGGGGGACGCAATACAATGAGCAGTTCTTC.

The CDR3 is CASSVLENTGELFF. The CDR3 DNA reads TGTGCCAGCAGTGTTCTTGAAAACACCGGGGAGCTGTTTTTT. The chain combines TRBV6-1 with TRBJ2-2, with D unclear. CDR3 size: 14 residues. Germline V lookup: CDR1 MNHNS, CDR2 SASEGT. V was cut by 4 bases and J by 2 bases, with 8 bases left in between.

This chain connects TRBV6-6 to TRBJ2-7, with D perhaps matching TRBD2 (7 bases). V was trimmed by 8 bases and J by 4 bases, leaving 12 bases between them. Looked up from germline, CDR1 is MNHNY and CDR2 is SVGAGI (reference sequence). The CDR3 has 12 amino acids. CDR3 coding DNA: TGTGCCAGCCGGGGGGCGGGTTACGAGCAGTACTTC. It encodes CASRGAGYEQYF.

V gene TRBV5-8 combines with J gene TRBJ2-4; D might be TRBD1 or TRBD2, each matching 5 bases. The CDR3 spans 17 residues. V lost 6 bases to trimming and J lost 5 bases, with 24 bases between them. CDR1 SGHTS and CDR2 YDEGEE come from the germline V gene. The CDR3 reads CASTWGRGGVTENIQYF. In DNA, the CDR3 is TGTGCCAGCACCTGGGGACGAGGTGGAGTCACTGAAAACATTCAGTACTTC.

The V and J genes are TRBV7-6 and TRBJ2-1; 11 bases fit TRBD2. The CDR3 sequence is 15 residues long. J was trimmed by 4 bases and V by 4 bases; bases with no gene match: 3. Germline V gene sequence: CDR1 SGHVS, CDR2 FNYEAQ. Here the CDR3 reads CASSSLAGGYNEQFF. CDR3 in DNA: TGTGCCAGCAGCTCCCTAGCGGGAGGATACAATGAGCAGTTCTTC.

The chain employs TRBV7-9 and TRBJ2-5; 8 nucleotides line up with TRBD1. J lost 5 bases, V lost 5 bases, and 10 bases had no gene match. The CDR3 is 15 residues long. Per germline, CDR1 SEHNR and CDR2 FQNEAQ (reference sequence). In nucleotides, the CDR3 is TGTGCCAGCAGCCCCGACAGGGGTGGCAGGGAGACCCAGTACTTC. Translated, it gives CASSPDRGGRETQYF.

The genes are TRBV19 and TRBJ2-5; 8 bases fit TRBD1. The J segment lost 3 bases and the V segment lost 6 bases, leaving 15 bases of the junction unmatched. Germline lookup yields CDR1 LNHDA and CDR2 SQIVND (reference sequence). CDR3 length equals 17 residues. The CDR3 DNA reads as TGTGCCAGTAGAAGTTCTTTTGGGACAGGAGAAAAAGAGACCCAGTACTTC. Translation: CASRSSFGTGEKETQYF.

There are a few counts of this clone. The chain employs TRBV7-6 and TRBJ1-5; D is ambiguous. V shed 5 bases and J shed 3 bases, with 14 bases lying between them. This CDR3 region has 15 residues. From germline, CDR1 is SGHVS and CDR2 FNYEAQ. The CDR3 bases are TGTGCCAGCAGCCAAGGAGGCCGCTCCAATCAGCCCCAGCATTTT. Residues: CASSQGGRSNQPQHF.

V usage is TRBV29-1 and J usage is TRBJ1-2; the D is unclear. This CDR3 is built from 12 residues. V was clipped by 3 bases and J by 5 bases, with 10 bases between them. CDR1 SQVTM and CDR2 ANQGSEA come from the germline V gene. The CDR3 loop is CSVEVGGYGYTF. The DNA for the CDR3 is TGCAGCGTTGAGGTCGGTGGGTATGGCTACACCTTC.

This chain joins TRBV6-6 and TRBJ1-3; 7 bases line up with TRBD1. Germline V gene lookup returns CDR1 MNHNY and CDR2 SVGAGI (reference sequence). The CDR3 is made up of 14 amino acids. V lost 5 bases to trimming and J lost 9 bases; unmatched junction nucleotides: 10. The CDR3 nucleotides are TGTGCCAGCAGTCCACAGGGACAGAGGGGCACCATATATTTT. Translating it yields CASSPQGQRGTIYF.

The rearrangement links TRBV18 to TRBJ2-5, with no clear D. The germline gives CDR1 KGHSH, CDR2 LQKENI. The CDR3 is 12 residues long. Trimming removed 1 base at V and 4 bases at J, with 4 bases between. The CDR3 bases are TGTGCCAGCTCACCACAGCGAGAGACCCAGTACTTC. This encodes CASSPQRETQYF.

The CDR3 coding sequence is TGTGCCAGCAGCGTAGACGCTGGGACTAGCGGAGTTCCGCAGTTCTTC. Amino acid sequence: CASSVDAGTSGVPQFF. This rearrangement joins TRBV9 to TRBJ2-1, with TRBD2 matching over 11 bases. The CDR3 sequence is 16 residues long. Trimming removed 0 bases from V and 12 bases from J; junction bases left unmatched: 11. Germline loops: CDR1 SGDLS, CDR2 YYNGEE.

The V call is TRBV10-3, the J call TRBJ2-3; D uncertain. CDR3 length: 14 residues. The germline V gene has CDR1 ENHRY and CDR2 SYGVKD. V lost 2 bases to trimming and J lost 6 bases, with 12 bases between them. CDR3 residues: CAISEKNPQDTQYF. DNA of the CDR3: TGTGCCATCAGTGAGAAGAACCCCCAGGATACGCAGTATTTT.

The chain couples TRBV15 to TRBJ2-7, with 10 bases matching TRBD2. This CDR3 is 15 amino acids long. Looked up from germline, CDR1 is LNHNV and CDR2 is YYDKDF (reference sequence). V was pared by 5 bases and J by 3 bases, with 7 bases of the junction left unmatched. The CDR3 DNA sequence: TGTGCCACCAGCCCTAGCGGGAGCAAGCGCTACGAGCAGTACTTC. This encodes CATSPSGSKRYEQYF.

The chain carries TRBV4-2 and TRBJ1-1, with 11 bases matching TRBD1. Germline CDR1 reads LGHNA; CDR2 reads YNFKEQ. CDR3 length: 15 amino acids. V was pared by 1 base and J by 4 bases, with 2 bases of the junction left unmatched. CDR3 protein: CASSQAGTGGTEAFF. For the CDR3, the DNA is TGTGCCAGCAGCCAAGCCGGGACAGGGGGCACTGAAGCTTTCTTT.

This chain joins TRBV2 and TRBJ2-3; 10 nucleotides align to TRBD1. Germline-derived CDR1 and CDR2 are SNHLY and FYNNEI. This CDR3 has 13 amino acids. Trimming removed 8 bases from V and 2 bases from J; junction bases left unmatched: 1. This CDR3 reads CASGTGATDTQYF. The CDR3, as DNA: TGTGCCAGCGGGACAGGGGCCACAGATACGCAGTATTTT.

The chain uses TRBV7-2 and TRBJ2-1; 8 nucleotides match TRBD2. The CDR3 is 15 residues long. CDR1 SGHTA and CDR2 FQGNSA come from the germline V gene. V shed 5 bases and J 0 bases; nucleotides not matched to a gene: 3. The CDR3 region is CASSTGTSSYNEQFF. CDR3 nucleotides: TGTGCCAGCAGCACCGGGACTAGCTCCTACAATGAGCAGTTCTTC.

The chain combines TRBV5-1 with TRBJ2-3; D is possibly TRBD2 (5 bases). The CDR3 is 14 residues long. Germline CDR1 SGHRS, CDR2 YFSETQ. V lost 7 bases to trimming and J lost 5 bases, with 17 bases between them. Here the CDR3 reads CASLSHSSGDTQYF. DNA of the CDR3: TGCGCCAGCTTATCCCACAGCAGCGGAGATACGCAGTATTTT.

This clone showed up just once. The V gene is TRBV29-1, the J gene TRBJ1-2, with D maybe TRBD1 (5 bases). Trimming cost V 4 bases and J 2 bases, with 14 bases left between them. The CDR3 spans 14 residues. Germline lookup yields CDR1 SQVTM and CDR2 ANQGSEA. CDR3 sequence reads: CSVGGTGTNYGYTF. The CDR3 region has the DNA TGCAGCGTTGGAGGGACGGGGACCAACTATGGCTACACCTTC.

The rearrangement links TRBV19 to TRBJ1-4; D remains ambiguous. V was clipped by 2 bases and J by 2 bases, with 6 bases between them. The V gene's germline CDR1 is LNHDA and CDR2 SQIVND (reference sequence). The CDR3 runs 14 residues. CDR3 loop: CASSIYVTNEKLFF. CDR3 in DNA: TGTGCCAGTAGTATATATGTGACTAATGAAAAACTGTTTTTT.

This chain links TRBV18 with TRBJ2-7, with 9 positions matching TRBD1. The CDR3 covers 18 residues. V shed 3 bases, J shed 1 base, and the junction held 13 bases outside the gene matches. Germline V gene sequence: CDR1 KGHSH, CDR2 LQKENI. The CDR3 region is CASSPLQDRGLLSYEQYF. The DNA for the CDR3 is TGTGCCAGCTCACCCTTGCAGGACAGGGGACTCCTATCCTACGAGCAGTACTTC.

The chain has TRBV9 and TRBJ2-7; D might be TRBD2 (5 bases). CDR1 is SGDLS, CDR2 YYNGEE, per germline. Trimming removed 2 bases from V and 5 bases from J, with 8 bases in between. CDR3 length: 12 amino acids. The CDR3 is CASSVDGNEQYF. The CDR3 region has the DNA TGTGCCAGCAGCGTGGACGGGAACGAGCAGTACTTC.

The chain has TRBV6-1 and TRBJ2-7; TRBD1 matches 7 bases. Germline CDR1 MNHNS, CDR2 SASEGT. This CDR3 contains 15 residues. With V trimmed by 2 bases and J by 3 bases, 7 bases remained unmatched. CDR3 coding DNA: TGTGCCAGCAGTGAAACTAACAGGGGCAACTACGAGCAGTACTTC. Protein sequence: CASSETNRGNYEQYF.

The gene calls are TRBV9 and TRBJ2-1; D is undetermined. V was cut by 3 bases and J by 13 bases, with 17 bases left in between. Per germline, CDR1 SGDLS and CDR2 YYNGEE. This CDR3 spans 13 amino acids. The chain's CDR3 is CASSGINEAFQFF. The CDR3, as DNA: TGTGCCAGCAGCGGGATAAACGAGGCGTTCCAGTTCTTC. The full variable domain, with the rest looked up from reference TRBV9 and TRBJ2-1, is DSGVTQTPKHLITATGQRVTLRCSPRSGDLSVYWYQQSLDQGLQFLIQYYNGEERAKGNILERFSAQQFPDLHSELNLSSLELGDSALYFCASSGINEAFQFFGPGTRLTVL.

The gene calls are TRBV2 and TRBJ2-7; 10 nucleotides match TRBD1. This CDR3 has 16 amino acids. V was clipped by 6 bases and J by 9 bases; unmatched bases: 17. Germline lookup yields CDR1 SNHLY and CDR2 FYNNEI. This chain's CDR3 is CASREGTGDSLGRQYF. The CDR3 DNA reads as TGTGCCAGCAGGGAGGGGACAGGGGATTCTCTTGGTAGGCAGTACTTC. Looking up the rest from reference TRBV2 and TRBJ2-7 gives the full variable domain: EPEVTQTPSHQVTQMGQEVILRCVPISNHLYFYWYRQILGQKVEFLVSFYNNEISEKSEIFDDQFSVERPDGSNFTLKIRSTKLEDSAMYFCASREGTGDSLGRQYFGPGTRLTVT.

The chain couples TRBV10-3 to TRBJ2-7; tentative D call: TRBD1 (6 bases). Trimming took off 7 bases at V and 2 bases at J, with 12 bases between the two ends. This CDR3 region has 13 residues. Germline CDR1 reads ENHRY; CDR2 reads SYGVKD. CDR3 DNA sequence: TGTGCCATCAATCAAGGACAGACCTACGAGCAGTACTTC. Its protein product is CAINQGQTYEQYF.

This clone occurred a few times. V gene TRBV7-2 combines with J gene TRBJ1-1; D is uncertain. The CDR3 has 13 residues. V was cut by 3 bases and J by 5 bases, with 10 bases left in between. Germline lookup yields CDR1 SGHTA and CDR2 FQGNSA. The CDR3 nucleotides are TGTGCCAGCAGCTTTACCGGGAATACTGAAGCTTTCTTT. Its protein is CASSFTGNTEAFF.

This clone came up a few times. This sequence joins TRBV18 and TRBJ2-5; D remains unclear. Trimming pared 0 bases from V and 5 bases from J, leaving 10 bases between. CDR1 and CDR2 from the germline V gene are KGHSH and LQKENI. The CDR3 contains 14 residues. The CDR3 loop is CASSPPSLGETQYF. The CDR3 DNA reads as TGTGCCAGCTCACCACCGTCGCTAGGCGAGACCCAGTACTTC.

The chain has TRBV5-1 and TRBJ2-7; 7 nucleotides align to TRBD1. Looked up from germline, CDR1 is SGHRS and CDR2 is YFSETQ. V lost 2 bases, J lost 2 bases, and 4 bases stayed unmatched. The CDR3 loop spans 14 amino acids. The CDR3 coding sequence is TGCGCCAGCAGCTTAACGACAGGGCCCTACGAGCAGTACTTC. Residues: CASSLTTGPYEQYF.